This T cell receptor beta chain was identified in a study of cytomegalovirus exposure and HLA in healthy donors. Study-level results: The classifier, whose performance was assessed in both the original and validation cohorts, reportedly diagnosed cytomegalovirus status with high specificity and sensitivity. In a later analysis, V- and J-gene trimming of beta chains associated with a DCLRE1C missense variant, replicated independently. The majority of CMV-associated TCR beta chains were reported as apparently HLA-restricted in a later analysis.

Concerning this clone: Antigen: not known.

The CDR3 is 18 residues long. The J segment lost 1 base and the V segment lost 0 bases, leaving 10 bases of the junction unmatched. The V gene's germline CDR1 is SNHLY and CDR2 FYNNEI. PCR amplification relied on 60 Vbeta primers (plus 13 Jbeta primers). TCRdb's table, derived via immunoSEQ multiplex PCR, lists solely in-frame clones and lacks some. The sample consists of about 110,000 clones, approximately 79% of them appearing once. The rearrangement links TRBV2 to TRBJ2-5; TRBD2 matches at 8 bases. The sample taken for sequencing was PBMCs. This TCR was sampled from a man between 25 and 39 years old in good health and CMV-seropositive. The CDR3: CASSEAPRSAGAQETQYF. The CDR3, as DNA: TGTGCCAGCAGTGAAGCCCCTCGTTCAGCGGGGGCCCAAGAGACCCAGTACTTC.